These T cell receptor beta chains were read from a single sample in a study of shared clonotypes between healthy human individuals. Clones were sequenced by immunoSEQ multiplex PCR, and TCRdb holds only the in-frame ones, with some missing. The sample has hundreds of thousands of clones, about 91% seen once; the top ten hold approximately 24%. The sequenced sample consisted of naive CD8+ T cells sorted from blood. The receptors were sampled from a man aged 25-40 years in good health. Each CDR3 is given with its conserved first and last residue. D genes are given only for firm matches. A row's size may be missing; if present it is once, few, many or a size class.

j_call d_call clone_size v_call cdr3_aa cdr3_nt
TRBJ2-7 NA NA TRBV7-6 CASSYRGGEQYF TGTGCCAGCAGCTATAGAGGGGGCGAGCAGTACTTC
TRBJ1-5 NA NA TRBV28 CASSRAGTLSNQPQHF TGTGCCAGCAGTCGAGCCGGGACACTGTCTAATCAGCCCCAGCATTTT
TRBJ2-7 NA NA TRBV15 CATSVAGAYEQYF TGTGCCACCAGCGTGGCAGGAGCCTACGAGCAGTACTTC
TRBJ2-1 TRBD2 NA TRBV11-2 CASSLLAGGGWGEQFF TGTGCCAGCAGCCTACTAGCGGGAGGAGGGTGGGGAGAGCAGTTCTTC
TRBJ2-7 NA NA TRBV7-9 CASSSRTNSYEQYF TGTGCCAGCAGCTCACGGACTAATTCCTACGAGCAGTACTTC
TRBJ2-7 TRBD2 NA TRBV9 CASSVAGLADFYEQYF TGTGCCAGCAGCGTAGCTGGCCTAGCGGATTTCTACGAGCAGTACTTC
TRBJ2-1 TRBD2 NA TRBV6-4 CASSILAGGPNEQFF TGTGCCAGCAGTATCCTAGCGGGAGGGCCCAATGAGCAGTTCTTC
TRBJ2-1 TRBD2 NA TRBV11-1 CASSLAGSGRLNEQFF TGTGCCAGCAGCTTAGCGGGTAGCGGGAGGCTCAATGAGCAGTTCTTC
TRBJ2-1 TRBD2 NA TRBV5-4 CASSQYGTSVEQFF TGTGCCAGCAGCCAGTACGGGACTAGCGTTGAGCAGTTCTTC
TRBJ2-7 NA few TRBV7-9 CASSLGSHEQYF TGTGCCAGCAGCTTAGGATCCCACGAGCAGTACTTC
TRBJ2-1 NA NA TRBV6-5 CASGLNEQFF TGTGCCAGCGGATTAAATGAGCAGTTCTTC
TRBJ2-3 NA NA TRBV27 CASSSTDTQYF TGTGCCAGCAGTTCAACAGATACGCAGTATTTT
TRBJ1-1 NA NA TRBV5-6 CASSFLRTPEAFF TGTGCCAGCAGCTTCCTGCGGACACCTGAAGCTTTCTTT
TRBJ2-5 NA NA TRBV7-9 CASSFPGVETQYF TGTGCCAGCAGCTTCCCCGGGGTGGAGACCCAGTACTTC
TRBJ2-5 NA NA TRBV6-1 CASNPKYQETQYF TGTGCCAGCAATCCTAAGTACCAAGAGACCCAGTACTTC
TRBJ2-2 NA NA TRBV7-9 CASSPPNMAGELFF TGTGCCAGCAGCCCCCCTAATATGGCCGGGGAGCTGTTTTTT
TRBJ2-3 NA NA TRBV14 CASSHRRGVASTDTQYF TGTGCCAGCAGCCATCGCAGGGGAGTAGCGAGCACAGATACGCAGTATTTT
TRBJ2-5 NA NA TRBV6-6 CASSWGSGGEETQYF TGTGCCAGCAGTTGGGGGTCAGGTGGGGAAGAGACCCAGTACTTC
TRBJ2-1 NA NA TRBV4-1 CASSQDSSSYNEQFF TGCGCCAGCAGCCAAGACTCTAGCTCCTACAATGAGCAGTTCTTC
TRBJ2-5 TRBD2 NA TRBV7-9 CASRPTLAGRYQETQYF TGTGCCAGCAGACCGACGCTAGCGGGGCGGTACCAAGAGACCCAGTACTTC
TRBJ2-7 NA NA TRBV29-1 CSVEWGFEQYF TGCAGCGTTGAGTGGGGGTTCGAGCAGTACTTC
TRBJ2-7 NA NA TRBV27 CASSKKASEQYF TGTGCCAGCAGCAAAAAGGCGTCGGAGCAGTACTTC
TRBJ2-1 NA once TRBV7-9 CASSLTVSDEQFF TGTGCCAGCAGCTTAACGGTGTCGGATGAGCAGTTCTTC
TRBJ2-1 NA once TRBV29-1 CSGEENGNEQFF TGCAGCGGGGAGGAGAATGGCAATGAGCAGTTCTTC
TRBJ2-2 NA NA TRBV4-1 CASSPRLAVSSGGGELFF TGCGCCAGCAGCCCCCGTTTAGCGGTATCATCAGGGGGCGGGGAGCTGTTTTTT
TRBJ1-1 NA NA TRBV20-1 CSTVYTEAFF TGCAGCACTGTCTACACTGAAGCTTTCTTT
TRBJ2-7 TRBD1 NA TRBV27 CASSRDRGREQYF TGTGCCAGCAGTCGGGACAGGGGTCGCGAGCAGTACTTC
TRBJ2-7 TRBD2 NA TRBV19 CAGAPAGGIEQYF TGTGCCGGAGCACCAGCGGGAGGAATCGAGCAGTACTTC
TRBJ2-3 TRBD2 NA TRBV4-1 CASSQDGGGVSDTQYF TGCGCCAGCAGCCAAGACGGCGGGGGGGTTTCAGATACGCAGTATTTT
TRBJ2-1 TRBD2 NA TRBV25-1 CASSARTSFSGEQFF TGTGCCAGCAGTGCGAGGACTAGCTTTAGCGGTGAGCAGTTCTTC
TRBJ2-7 NA NA TRBV28 CASRDPGGRSSYEQYF TGTGCCAGCAGGGACCCCGGTGGTCGTAGCTCCTACGAGCAGTACTTC
TRBJ2-5 TRBD1 NA TRBV29-1 CSVPRDRGWTQYF TGCAGCGTGCCTCGGGACAGGGGGTGGACCCAGTACTTC
TRBJ1-1 TRBD1 NA TRBV6-1 CASSEWGGTGGRFGTEAFF TGTGCCAGCAGTGAATGGGGGGGAACAGGGGGCCGTTTCGGCACTGAAGCTTTCTTT
TRBJ2-1 TRBD2 once TRBV10-3 CAISDGGLAGNEQFF TGTGCCATCAGTGATGGGGGACTAGCGGGAAATGAGCAGTTCTTC
TRBJ2-1 NA NA TRBV28 CASSFRASNEQFF TGTGCCAGCAGTTTTCGGGCAAGTAATGAGCAGTTCTTC
TRBJ2-7 TRBD2 NA TRBV5-5 CASSDRGVLTEQYF TGTGCCAGCAGCGACCGGGGGGTTCTTACCGAGCAGTACTTC
TRBJ1-5 TRBD1 NA TRBV7-9 CASSSQGAGQPQHF TGTGCCAGCAGTTCACAGGGGGCTGGGCAGCCCCAGCATTTT
TRBJ2-7 NA NA TRBV30 CAWSIVESLFYEQYF TGTGCCTGGAGTATCGTCGAATCTCTTTTCTACGAGCAGTACTTC
TRBJ2-2 NA few TRBV7-9 CASSLGADTGELFF TGTGCCAGCTCCTTAGGGGCGGACACCGGGGAGCTGTTTTTT
TRBJ2-5 NA NA TRBV7-9 CASSSMGETQYF TGTGCCAGCAGCTCTATGGGGGAGACCCAGTACTTC
TRBJ2-3 NA NA TRBV11-3 CASSPDTDTQYF TGTGCCAGCAGCCCCGACACAGATACGCAGTATTTT
TRBJ2-7 NA NA TRBV29-1 CSVVGTLTYEQYF TGCAGCGTAGTCGGGACACTGACCTACGAGCAGTACTTC
TRBJ2-2 TRBD1 once TRBV19 CASSIVGGRGFTGELFF TGTGCCAGTAGTATAGTGGGTGGCAGGGGGTTCACCGGGGAGCTGTTTTTT
TRBJ2-3 NA few TRBV7-9 CASSSSDGTDTQYF TGTGCCAGCAGTTCCAGCGATGGCACAGATACGCAGTATTTT
TRBJ2-1 NA NA TRBV2 CASIAYNEQFF TGTGCCAGCATCGCCTACAATGAGCAGTTCTTC
TRBJ2-1 NA once TRBV4-1 CASSQVASSYNEQFF TGCGCCAGCAGCCAAGTTGCGAGCTCCTACAATGAGCAGTTCTTC
TRBJ1-5 NA NA TRBV27 CASSPRRQINQPQHF TGTGCCAGCAGTCCCAGGAGACAAATCAATCAGCCCCAGCATTTT
TRBJ2-1 TRBD2 NA TRBV11-3 CASSLRTSGGENEQFF TGTGCCAGCAGCTTACGGACTAGCGGAGGAGAGAATGAGCAGTTCTTC